Listed here are 2 T cell receptor beta chains from one sample, sequenced in a study of blood T cell repertoires in COVID-19. The table came from immunoSEQ multiplex PCR; TCRdb's copy has only in-frame clones and leaves some out. The sample records under 250,000 clones, roughly 83% being singletons. Sequences were obtained from peripheral blood. The receptors derive from a woman in her seventies with active or convalescent COVID-19.

This chain uses TRBV6-6 with TRBJ1-2; D remains unclear. The CDR3 has 14 residues. Germline assignment: CDR1 MNHNY and CDR2 SVGAGI (reference sequence). The V gene lost 0 bases and the J gene lost 2 bases, with 7 bases spanning the gap. The CDR3 nucleotides are TGTGCCAGCAGTTACTCGACCGGGAACTATGGCTACACCTTC. This gives the protein CASSYSTGNYGYTF.

V gene TRBV5-6 combines with J gene TRBJ2-5; TRBD2 might be the D (5 bases). The CDR3 runs to 13 residues. CDR1 and CDR2 (germline): SGHDT, YYEEEE. V was pared by 0 bases and J by 4 bases, with 7 bases between. The chain's CDR3 is CASSLASGETQYF. The CDR3 DNA reads as TGTGCCAGCAGCTTGGCCAGCGGAGAGACCCAGTACTTC.